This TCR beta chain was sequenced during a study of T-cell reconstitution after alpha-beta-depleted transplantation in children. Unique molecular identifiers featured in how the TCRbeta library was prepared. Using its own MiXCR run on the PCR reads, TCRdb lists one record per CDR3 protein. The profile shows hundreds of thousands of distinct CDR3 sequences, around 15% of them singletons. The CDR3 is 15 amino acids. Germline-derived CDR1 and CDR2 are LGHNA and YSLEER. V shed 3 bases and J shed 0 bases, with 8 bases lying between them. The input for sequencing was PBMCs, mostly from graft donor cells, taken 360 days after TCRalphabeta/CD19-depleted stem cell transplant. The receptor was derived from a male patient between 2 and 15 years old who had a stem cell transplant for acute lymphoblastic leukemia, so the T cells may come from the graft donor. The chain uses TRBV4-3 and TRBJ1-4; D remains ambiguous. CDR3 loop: CASSHRIATNEKLFF. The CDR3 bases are TGCGCCAGCAGCCACCGAATTGCAACTAATGAAAAACTGTTTTTT.